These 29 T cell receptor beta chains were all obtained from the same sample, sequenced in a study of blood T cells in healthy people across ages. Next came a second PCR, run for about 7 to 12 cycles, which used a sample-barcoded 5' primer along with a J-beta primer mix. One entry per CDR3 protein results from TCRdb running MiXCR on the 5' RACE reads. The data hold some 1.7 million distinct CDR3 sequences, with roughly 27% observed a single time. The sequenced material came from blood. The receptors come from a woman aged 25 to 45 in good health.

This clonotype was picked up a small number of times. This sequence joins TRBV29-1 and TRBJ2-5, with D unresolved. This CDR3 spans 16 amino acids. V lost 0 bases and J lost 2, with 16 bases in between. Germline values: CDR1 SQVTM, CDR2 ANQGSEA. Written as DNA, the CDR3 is TGCAGCGTTGAAGATTCGACATTACAACAACAAGAGACCCAGTACTTC. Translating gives CSVEDSTLQQQETQYF.

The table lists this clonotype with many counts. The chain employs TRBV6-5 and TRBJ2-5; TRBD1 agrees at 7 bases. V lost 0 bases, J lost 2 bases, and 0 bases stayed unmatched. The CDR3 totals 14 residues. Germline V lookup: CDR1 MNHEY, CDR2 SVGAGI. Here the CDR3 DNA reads TGTGCCAGCAGTTACTCGGGACAGCAAGAGACCCAGTACTTC. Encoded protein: CASSYSGQQETQYF.

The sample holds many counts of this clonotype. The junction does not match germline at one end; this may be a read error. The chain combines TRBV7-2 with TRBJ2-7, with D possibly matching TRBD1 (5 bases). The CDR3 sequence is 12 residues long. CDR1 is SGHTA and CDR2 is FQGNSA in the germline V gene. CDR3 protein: CASSLGVGEQYF. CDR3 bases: TGTGCCAGCAGTTTAGGGGTGGGCGAGCAGTACTTC.

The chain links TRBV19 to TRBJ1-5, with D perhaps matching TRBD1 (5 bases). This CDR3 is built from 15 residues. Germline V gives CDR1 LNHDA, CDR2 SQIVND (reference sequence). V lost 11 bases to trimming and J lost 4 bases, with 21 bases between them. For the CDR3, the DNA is TGTGCCGGTTCCGAGGGCAGGGCAGGAAATCAGCCCCAGCATTTT. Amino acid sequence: CAGSEGRAGNQPQHF.

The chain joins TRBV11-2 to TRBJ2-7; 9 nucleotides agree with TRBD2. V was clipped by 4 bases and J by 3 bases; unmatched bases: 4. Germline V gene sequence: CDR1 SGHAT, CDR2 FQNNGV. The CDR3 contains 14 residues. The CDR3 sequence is CASSCLAGSYEQYF. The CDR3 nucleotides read TGTGCCAGCAGCTGCCTAGCGGGAAGCTACGAGCAGTACTTC.

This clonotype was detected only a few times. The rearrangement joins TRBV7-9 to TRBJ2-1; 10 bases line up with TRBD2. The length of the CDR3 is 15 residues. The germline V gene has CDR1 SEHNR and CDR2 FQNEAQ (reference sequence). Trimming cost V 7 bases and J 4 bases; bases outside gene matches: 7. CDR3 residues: CASTSTSGNYNEQFF. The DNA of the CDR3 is TGTGCCAGCACCTCAACTAGCGGGAATTACAATGAGCAGTTCTTC.

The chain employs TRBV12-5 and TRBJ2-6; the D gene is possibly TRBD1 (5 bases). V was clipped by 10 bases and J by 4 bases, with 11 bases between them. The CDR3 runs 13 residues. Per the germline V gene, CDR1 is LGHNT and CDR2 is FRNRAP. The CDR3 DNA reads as TGTGCTACCTCAGGGTCGGGGGCCAACGTCCTGACTTTC. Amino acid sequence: CATSGSGANVLTF.

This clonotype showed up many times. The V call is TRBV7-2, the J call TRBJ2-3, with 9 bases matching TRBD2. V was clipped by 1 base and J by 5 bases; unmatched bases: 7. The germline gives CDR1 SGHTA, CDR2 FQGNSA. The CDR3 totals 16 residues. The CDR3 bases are TGTGCCAGCAGCTTAGGTAGCGGGAGTAAAGGAGATACGCAGTATTTT. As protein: CASSLGSGSKGDTQYF.

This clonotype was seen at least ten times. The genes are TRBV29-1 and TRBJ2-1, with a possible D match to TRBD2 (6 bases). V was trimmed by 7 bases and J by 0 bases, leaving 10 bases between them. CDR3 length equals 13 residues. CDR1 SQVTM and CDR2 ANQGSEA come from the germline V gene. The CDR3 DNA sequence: TGCAGCGCGACTAGGAGCTCCTACAATGAGCAGTTCTTC. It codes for CSATRSSYNEQFF.

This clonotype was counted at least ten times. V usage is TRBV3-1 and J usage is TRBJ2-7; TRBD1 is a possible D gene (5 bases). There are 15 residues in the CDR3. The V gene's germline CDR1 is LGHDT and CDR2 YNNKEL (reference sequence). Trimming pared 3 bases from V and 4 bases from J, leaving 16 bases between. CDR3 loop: CASSHYGHDDYEQYF. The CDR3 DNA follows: TGTGCCAGCAGCCACTACGGACACGACGATTACGAGCAGTACTTC.

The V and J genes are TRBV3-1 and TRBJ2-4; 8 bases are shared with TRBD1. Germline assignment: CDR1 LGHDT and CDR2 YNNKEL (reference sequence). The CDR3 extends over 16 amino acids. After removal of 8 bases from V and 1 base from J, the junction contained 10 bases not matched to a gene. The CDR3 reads CASGPGGLVAKNIQYF. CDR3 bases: TGTGCCAGCGGCCCAGGGGGCCTCGTGGCCAAAAACATTCAGTACTTC.

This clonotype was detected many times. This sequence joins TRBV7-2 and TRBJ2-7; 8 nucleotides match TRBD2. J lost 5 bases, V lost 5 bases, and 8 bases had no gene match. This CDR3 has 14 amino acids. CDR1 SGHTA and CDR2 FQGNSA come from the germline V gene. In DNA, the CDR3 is TGTGCCAGCAGCCTCCTCAGCGGGAGAGACGAGCAGTACTTC. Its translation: CASSLLSGRDEQYF.

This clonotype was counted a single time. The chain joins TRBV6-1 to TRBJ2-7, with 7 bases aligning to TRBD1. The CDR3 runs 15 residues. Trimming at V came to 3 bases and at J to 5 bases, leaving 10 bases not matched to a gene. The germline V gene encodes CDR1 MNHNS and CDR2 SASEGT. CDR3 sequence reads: CASSDWSGRGNEQYF. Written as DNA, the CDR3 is TGTGCCAGCAGTGACTGGTCCGGCAGGGGGAACGAGCAGTACTTC.

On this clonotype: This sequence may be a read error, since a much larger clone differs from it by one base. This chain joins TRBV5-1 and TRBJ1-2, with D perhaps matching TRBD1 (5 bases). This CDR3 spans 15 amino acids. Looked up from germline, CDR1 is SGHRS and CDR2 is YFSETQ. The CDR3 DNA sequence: TGCACCAGCAGCTTGGATTGGGGGTCGACGAATGGCTACACCTTC. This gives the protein CTSSLDWGSTNGYTF.

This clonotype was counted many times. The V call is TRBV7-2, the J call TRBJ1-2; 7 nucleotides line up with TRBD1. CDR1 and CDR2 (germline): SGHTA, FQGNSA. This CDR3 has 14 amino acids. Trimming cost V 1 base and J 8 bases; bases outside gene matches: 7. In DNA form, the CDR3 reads TGTGCCAGCAGCTTAGGACAGGGTATTGTCGGCTACACCTTC. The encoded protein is CASSLGQGIVGYTF.

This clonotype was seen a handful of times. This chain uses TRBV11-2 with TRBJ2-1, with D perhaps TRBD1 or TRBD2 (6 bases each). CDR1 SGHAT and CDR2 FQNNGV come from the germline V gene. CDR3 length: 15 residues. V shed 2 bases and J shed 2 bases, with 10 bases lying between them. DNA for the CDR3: TGTGCCAGCAGCTTAAGGGGGGATCCCTACAATGAGCAGTTCTTC. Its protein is CASSLRGDPYNEQFF. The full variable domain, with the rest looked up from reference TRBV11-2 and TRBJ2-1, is EAGVAQSPRYKIIEKRQSVAFWCNPISGHATLYWYQQILGQGPKLLIQFQNNGVVDDSQLPKDRFSAERLKGVDSTLKIQPAKLEDSAVYLCASSLRGDPYNEQFFGPGTRLTVL.

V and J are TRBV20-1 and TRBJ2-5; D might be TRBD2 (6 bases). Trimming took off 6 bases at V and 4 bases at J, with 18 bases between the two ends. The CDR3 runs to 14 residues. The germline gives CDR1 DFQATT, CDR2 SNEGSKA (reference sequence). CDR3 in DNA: TGCAGTGCCCAGGAAGGACTATCCGCAGAGACCCAGTACTTC. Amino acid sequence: CSAQEGLSAETQYF.

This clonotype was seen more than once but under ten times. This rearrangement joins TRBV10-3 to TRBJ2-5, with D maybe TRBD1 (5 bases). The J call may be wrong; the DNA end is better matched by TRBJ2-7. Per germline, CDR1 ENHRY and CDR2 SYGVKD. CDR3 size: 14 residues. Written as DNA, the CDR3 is TGTGCCATCAGTGAGGTTCTGGGGCGCTACGAGCAGTACTTC. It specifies CAISEVLGRYEQYF.

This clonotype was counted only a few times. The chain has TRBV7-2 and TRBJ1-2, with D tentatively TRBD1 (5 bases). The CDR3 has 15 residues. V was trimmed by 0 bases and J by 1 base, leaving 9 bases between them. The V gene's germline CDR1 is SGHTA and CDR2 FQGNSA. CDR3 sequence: CASSLAGTDNYGYTF. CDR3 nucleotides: TGTGCCAGCAGCTTAGCGGGGACGGATAACTATGGCTACACCTTC. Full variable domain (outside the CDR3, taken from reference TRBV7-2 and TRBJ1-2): GAGVSQSPSNKVTEKGKDVELRCDPISGHTALYWYRQSLGQGLEFLIYFQGNSAPDKSGLPSDRFSAERTGGSVSTLTIQRTQQEDSAVYLCASSLAGTDNYGYTFGSGTRLTVV.

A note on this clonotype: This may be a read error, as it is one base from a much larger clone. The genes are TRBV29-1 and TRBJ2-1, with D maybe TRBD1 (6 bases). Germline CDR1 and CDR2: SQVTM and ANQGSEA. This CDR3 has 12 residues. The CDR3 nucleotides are TGCAACGTTGTGACAGGTAACAATGAGCAGTTCTTC. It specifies CNVVTGNNEQFF.

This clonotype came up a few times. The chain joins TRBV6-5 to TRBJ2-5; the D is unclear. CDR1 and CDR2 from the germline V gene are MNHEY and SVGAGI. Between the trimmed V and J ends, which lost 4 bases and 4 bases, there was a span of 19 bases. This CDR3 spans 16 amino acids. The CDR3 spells CASSLPEALRSETQYF. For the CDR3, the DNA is TGTGCCAGCAGTTTGCCGGAAGCCTTAAGGTCAGAGACCCAGTACTTC.

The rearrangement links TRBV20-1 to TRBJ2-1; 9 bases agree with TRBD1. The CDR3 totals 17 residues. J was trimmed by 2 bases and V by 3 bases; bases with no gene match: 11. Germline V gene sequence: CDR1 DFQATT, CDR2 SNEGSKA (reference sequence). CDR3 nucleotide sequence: TGCAGTGCTAGTTCGGGACAGGGCCCTAACACCTACAATGAGCAGTTCTTC. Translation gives CSASSGQGPNTYNEQFF.

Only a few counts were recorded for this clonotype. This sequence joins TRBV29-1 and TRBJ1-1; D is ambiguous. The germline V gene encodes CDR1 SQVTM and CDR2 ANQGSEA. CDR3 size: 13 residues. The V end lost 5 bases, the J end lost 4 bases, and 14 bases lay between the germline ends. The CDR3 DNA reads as TGCAGCGTTAAAAGTCCCCAGAGCACTGAAGCTTTCTTT. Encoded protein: CSVKSPQSTEAFF.

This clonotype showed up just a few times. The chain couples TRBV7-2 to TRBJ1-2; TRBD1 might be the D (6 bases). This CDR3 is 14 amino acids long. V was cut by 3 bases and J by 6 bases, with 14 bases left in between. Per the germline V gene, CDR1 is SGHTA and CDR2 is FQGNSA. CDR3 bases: TGTGCCAGCAGCTTGGGACATCCCTCTGATGGCTACACCTTC. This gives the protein CASSLGHPSDGYTF.

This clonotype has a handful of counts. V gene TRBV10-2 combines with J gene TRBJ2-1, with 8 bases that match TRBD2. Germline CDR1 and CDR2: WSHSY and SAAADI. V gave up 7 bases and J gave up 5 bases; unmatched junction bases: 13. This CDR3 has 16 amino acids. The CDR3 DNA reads TGCGCCAGCATCGACCCCCCGGGGGGGCGCAACAATGAGCAGTTCTTC. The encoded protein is CASIDPPGGRNNEQFF.

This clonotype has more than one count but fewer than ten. The CDR3 is CASSQFRGRSTNEKLFF. The DNA of the CDR3 is TGTGCCAGCAGCCAATTCCGGGGGCGATCGACTAATGAAAAACTGTTTTTT. The rearrangement uses TRBV3-1 and TRBJ1-4; maybe TRBD1 (6 bases). V lost 2 bases and J 2 bases, leaving 15 bases between the germline ends. The length of the CDR3 is 17 residues. Germline CDR1 reads LGHDT; CDR2 reads YNNKEL (reference sequence).

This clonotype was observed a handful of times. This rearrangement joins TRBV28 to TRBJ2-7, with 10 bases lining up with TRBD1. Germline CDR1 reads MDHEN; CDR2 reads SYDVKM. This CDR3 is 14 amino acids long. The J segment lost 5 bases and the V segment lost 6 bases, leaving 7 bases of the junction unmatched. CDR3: CASRPPGTGDEQYF. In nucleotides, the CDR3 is TGTGCCAGCAGACCCCCCGGGACAGGGGACGAGCAGTACTTC.

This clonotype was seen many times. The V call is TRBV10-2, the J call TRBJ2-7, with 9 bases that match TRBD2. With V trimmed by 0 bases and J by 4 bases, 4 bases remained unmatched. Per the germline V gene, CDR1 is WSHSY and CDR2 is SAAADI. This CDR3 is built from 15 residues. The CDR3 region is CASSESILAGYEQYF. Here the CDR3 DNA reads TGCGCCAGCAGTGAGTCGATACTAGCGGGTTACGAGCAGTACTTC.

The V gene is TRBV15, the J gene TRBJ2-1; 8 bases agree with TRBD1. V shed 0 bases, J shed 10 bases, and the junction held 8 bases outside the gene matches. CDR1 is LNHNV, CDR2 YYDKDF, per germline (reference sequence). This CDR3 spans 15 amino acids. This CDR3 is CATSRDQGAYYEQFF. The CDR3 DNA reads TGTGCCACCAGCAGAGATCAGGGGGCTTACTACGAGCAGTTCTTC.